This entry describes one TCR beta chain. In the authors' methods: Nucleated cell number was recorded as an estimate derived from reference gene primer amplification. The assay was immunoSEQ multiplex PCR, and TCRdb's table has in-frame clones only and misses some. V, J and clone size reflect that table, while D and trimming were determined from the DNA. Here the sample spans under 250,000 clones, 70% to 90% being singletons. The data derive from a study of blood T cell repertoires in COVID-19. Germline loops: CDR1 SEHNR, CDR2 FQNEAQ (reference sequence). Unmatched junction bases numbered 8, after V lost 1 base and J lost 6 bases. The CDR3 totals 15 residues.

The sequencing input was peripheral blood. The TCR was taken from a woman aged 55-75 years with active or convalescent COVID-19. The rearrangement joins TRBV7-9 to TRBJ1-2, with 7 bases matching TRBD1. The chain's CDR3 is CASSLGTTGFNGYTF. The CDR3 DNA is TGTGCCAGCAGCTTAGGAACGACAGGGTTTAATGGCTACACCTTC.